The sequence of this TCR beta chain was determined in a study of T cell responses to AZD1222 COVID-19 vaccine. Study-wide background: Both about-4-week and about-12-week second-dose recipients were combined. Study-level points and caveats: Variant regions that are unmutated are reportedly the target of nearly half of spike-specific TCRs.

Germline V gives CDR1 ENHRY, CDR2 SYGVKD. V shed 5 bases and J 6 bases; nucleotides not matched to a gene: 7. The CDR3 consists of 14 residues. On this clone: Its cognate antigen is unknown.

The assay was immunoSEQ multiplex PCR, and TCRdb's table has in-frame clones only and misses some. The sample records 100,000 to 150,000 clones, about 88% being singletons. The sequence was collected from an adult in good health. This material consisted of peripheral blood, taken on day 0 of AZD1222 vaccination. The rearrangement uses TRBV10-3 and TRBJ1-2; 9 nucleotides agree with TRBD1. CDR3 sequence: CAISPPTGGNGYTF. The CDR3 nucleotides are TGTGCCATCAGTCCTCCGACAGGGGGAAATGGCTACACCTTC.